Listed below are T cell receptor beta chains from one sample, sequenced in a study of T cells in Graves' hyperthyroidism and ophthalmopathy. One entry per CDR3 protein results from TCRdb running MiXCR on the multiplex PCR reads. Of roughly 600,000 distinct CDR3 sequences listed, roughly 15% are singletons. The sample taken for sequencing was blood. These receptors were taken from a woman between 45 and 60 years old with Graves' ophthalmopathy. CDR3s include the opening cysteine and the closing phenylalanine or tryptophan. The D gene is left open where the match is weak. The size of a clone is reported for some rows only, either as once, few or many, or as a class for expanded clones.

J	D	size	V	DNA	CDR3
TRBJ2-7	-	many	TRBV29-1	TGCAGCGTTGGAGGACAGATCTACGAGCAGTACTTC	CSVGGQIYEQYF
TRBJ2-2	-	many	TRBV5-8	TGTGCCAGCAGCCCTCCACGTACCGGGGAGCTGTTTTTT	CASSPPRTGELFF
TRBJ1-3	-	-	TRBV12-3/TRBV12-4	TGTGCCAGCAGTTTTGGTGACTCTGGAAACACCATATATTTT	CASSFGDSGNTIYF
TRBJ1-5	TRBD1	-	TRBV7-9	TGTGCCAGCAGCTTAGTTGGGGACAGTGAATATAGCAATCGGCCCCAGCATTTT	CASSLVGDSEYSNRPQHF
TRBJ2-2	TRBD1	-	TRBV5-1	TGCGCCAGCAAAACCGAGACAGGGTGGACCGGGGAGCTGTTTTTT	CASKTETGWTGELFF
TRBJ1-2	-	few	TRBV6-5	TGTGCCAGCAGTTACGCGGCTACAGGGAACTATGGCTACACCTTC	CASSYAATGNYGYTF
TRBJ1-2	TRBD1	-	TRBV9	TGTGCCAGCAGCGTAGGCCAGGGGGCGAACTATGGCTACACCTTC	CASSVGQGANYGYTF
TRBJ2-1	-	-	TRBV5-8	TGTGCCAGCATCCTTAGACAGGCTCAAAGCGGGTGGAATGAGCAGTTCTTC	CASILRQAQSGWNEQFF
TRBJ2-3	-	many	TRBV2	TGTGCCAGCACGTTTGTCCAAACCACAGATACGCAGTATTTT	CASTFVQTTDTQYF
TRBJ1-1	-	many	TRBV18	TGTGCCAGCTCACCACTGGTTGTGGACACTGAAGCTTTCTTT	CASSPLVVDTEAFF
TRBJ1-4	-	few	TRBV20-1	TGCAGTGCTAGAGGCGGTCTTGGTGAAAAACTGTTTTTT	CSARGGLGEKLFF
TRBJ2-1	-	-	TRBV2	TGTGCCAGCAGCCACCTAGGCGGCAATGAGCAGTTCTTC	CASSHLGGNEQFF
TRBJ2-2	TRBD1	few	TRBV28	TGTGCCAGCAGCACAGGGGGCAGCGGGGAGCTGTTTTTT	CASSTGGSGELFF
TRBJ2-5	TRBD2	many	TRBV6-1	TGTGCCAGCAGTTATTCTTCGACTAGCGGAGGGACCCAGTACTTC	CASSYSSTSGGTQYF
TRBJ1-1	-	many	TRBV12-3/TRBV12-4	TGTGCCAGCAGTTTAGATTATCGGGGCACTGAAGCTTTCTTT	CASSLDYRGTEAFF
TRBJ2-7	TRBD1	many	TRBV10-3	TGTGCCATCAAGTTTGGGACAGGGGGGTCCTACGAGCAGTACTTC	CAIKFGTGGSYEQYF
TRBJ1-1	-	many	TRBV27	TGTGCCAGCAGTCCCCACTTGCCAAAGACTGAAGCTTTCTTT	CASSPHLPKTEAFF
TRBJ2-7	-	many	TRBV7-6	TGTGCCAGCAGCATGGCGAGGGGGAACGAGCAGTACTTC	CASSMARGNEQYF
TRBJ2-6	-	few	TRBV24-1	TGTACCACCAGTGATTGGGGATCTGGGGCCAACGTCCTGACTTTC	CTTSDWGSGANVLTF
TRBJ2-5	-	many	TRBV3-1	TGTGCCAGCAGCCAGTTTGAAGAGACCCAGTACTTC	CASSQFEETQYF
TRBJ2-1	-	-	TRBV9	TGTGCCAGCCAAAACAACAATGAGCAGTTCTTC	CASQNNNEQFF
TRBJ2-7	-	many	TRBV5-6	TGTGCCAGCAGCTTGGTCCTAGCGCAGATCTCCTACGAGCAGTACTTC	CASSLVLAQISYEQYF
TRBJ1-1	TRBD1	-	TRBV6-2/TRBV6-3	TGTGCCAGCAGGCCAGGGACAGGGGGCACTGAAGCTTTCTTT	CASRPGTGGTEAFF
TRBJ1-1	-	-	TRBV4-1	TGCGCCAGCAGCCAAGACGTTCTGGGATCCGGGAACACTGAAGCTTTCTTT	CASSQDVLGSGNTEAFF
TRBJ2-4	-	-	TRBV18	TGTGCCAGCTCACCTCTGCCCGGGAGAACCACTCTAGCCAAAAACATTCAGTACTTC	CASSPLPGRTTLAKNIQYF
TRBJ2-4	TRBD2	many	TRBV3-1	TGTGCCAGCAGCCAAGTTTTTAGAGGACTAGCGGGAGCCAAAAACATTCAGTACTTC	CASSQVFRGLAGAKNIQYF
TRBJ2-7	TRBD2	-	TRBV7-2	TGTGCCAGCAGCTCGGGACTAGCGGGAGGGAGCTCCTACGAGCAGTACTTC	CASSSGLAGGSSYEQYF
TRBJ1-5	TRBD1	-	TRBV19	TGTGCCAGTAGTATGATAGCCCGGGACAGCGCTTATAGCAATCAGCCCCAGCATTTT	CASSMIARDSAYSNQPQHF
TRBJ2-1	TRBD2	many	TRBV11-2	TGTGCCAGCAGCCTTCCGGGACTACCCTACAATGAGCAGTTCTTC	CASSLPGLPYNEQFF
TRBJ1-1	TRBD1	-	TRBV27	TGTGCCAGCAACCGTGGGACAGGGCTGAACACTGAAGCTTTCTTT	CASNRGTGLNTEAFF
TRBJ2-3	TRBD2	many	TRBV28	TGTGCCAGCAGTTTATCCCGGGGGGGGGCCCCCACAGATACGCAGTATTTT	CASSLSRGGAPTDTQYF
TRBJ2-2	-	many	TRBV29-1	TGCAGCGTTGACATTAACACCGGGGAGCTGTTTTTT	CSVDINTGELFF
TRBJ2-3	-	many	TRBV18	TGTGCCAGCTCACCATCGGGGCTCGCAGATACGCAGTATTTT	CASSPSGLADTQYF
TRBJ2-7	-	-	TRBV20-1	TGCAGTGCCAGCTTCTGGGGCAGCTCCTACGAGCAGTACTTC	CSASFWGSSYEQYF
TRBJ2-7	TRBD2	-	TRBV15	TGTGCCACCAGCATGACTAGCGGGAAGGGTGAGCAGTACTTC	CATSMTSGKGEQYF
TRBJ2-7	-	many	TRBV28	TGTGCCAGCAGCTTAGGCTTCTACGAGCAGTACTTC	CASSLGFYEQYF
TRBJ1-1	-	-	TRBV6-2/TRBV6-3	TGTGCCAGCAGTTACTCGAAACGGGGCGTCATCGGCCCTGAAGCTTTCTTT	CASSYSKRGVIGPEAFF
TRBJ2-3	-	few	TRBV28	TGTGCCAGCAGTGTCACTAGTCGAGATACGCAGTATTTT	CASSVTSRDTQYF
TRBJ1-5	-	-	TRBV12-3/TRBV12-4	TGTGCCAGCAGACAAGGACAAGGCAATCAGCCCCAGCATTTT	CASRQGQGNQPQHF
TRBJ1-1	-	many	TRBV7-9	TGTGCCAGCAGCGACGGACGCACGAACACTGAAGCTTTCTTT	CASSDGRTNTEAFF
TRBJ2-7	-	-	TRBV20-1	TGCAGTGCTAGTCAACAGGGTACCTACGAGCAGTACTTC	CSASQQGTYEQYF
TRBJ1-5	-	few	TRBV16	TGTGCCAGCAGCCAAACAGGGTACGAGCCCCAGCATTTT	CASSQTGYEPQHF
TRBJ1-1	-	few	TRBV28	TGTGCCAGCAGTTTACCCCGACAGGACACTGAAGCTTTCTTT	CASSLPRQDTEAFF
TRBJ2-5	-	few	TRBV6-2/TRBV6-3	TGTGCCAGCAAGCATACAGGGCGTGAAGAGACCCAGTACTTC	CASKHTGREETQYF
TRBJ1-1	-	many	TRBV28	TGTGCCAGCAGTTCGCGACAGGCTGACACTGAAGCTTTCTTT	CASSSRQADTEAFF
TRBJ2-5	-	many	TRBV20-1	TGCAGTGCTAGGCGCAGGGGGGGTTCGGAGACCCAGTACTTC	CSARRRGGSETQYF